This T cell receptor beta chain was captured in a study of cytomegalovirus exposure and HLA in healthy donors. Study-wide results and caveats: There were a few CMV-associated chains whose specificity for CMV antigens was confirmed in vitro. Most TCR sequences were uncommon, yet certain public TCRs appeared in many donors.

Assay used: immunoSEQ multiplex PCR; TCRdb lists only in-frame clones, some missing. The sample has approximately 150,000 clones, around 87% seen once. V lost 6 bases and J lost 5; bases outside the gene matches: 5. This CDR3 contains 14 residues. CDR1 is MNHEY and CDR2 is SMNVEV in the germline V gene (reference sequence). Of note for this clone: As yet, its antigen is unknown.

The chain recombines TRBV27 with TRBJ2-1, with TRBD2 matching over 9 bases. This receptor was obtained from a woman in her 30s in good health and CMV-seronegative. Input material: PBMCs. Here the CDR3 DNA reads TGTGCCAGCAGGCCTAGCGGGGTGAACAATGAGCAGTTCTTC. Translating gives CASRPSGVNNEQFF.